This record looks at one TCR beta chain sequence and its context. Its cognate antigen is unknown. The data were obtained in a study of cytomegalovirus exposure and HLA in healthy donors. Trimming at V came to 5 bases and at J to 4 bases, leaving 5 bases not matched to a gene. The germline gives CDR1 MDHEN, CDR2 SYDVKM. This CDR3 region has 14 residues. Findings of the study overall: Because they were indistinguishable, some V segments, including TRBV6-2 and TRBV6-3, were excluded. As a later analysis showed, a missense DCLRE1C variant was linked to trimming of TCR beta V- and J-genes.

The PCR ran on 60 Vbeta and 13 Jbeta primers. Sequenced by immunoSEQ multiplex PCR; TCRdb stores in-frame clones only, minus some. The sample records 30,000 to 40,000 clones, about 72% being singletons. This TCR was recovered from a man aged 30 to 39 in good health and CMV-seronegative. The J gene is TRBJ1-3, the V gene TRBV28; 7 bases line up with TRBD1. Sequencing input: PBMCs. CDR3 in amino acids: CASSLWGQGNTIYF. The DNA for the CDR3 is TGTGCCAGCAGTCTCTGGGGACAGGGAAACACCATATATTTT.